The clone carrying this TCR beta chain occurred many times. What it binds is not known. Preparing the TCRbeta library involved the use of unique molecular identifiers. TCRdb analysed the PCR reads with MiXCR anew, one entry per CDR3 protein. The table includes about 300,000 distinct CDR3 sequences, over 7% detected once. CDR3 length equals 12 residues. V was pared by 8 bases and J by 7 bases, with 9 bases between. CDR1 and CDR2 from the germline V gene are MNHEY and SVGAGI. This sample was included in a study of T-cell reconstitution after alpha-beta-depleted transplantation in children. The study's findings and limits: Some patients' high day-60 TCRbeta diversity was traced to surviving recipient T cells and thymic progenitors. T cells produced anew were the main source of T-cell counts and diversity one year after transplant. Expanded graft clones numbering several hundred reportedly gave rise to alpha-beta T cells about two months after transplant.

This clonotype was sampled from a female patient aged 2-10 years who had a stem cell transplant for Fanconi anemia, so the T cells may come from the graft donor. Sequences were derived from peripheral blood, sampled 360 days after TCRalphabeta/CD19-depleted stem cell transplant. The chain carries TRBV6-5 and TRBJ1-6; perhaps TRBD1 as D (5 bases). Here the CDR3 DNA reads TGTGCCAGCTCCGGGGGAAATTCACCCCTCCACTTT. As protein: CASSGGNSPLHF.